A selection of T cell receptor beta chains follows, all from one sample in a study of shared clonotypes between healthy human individuals. Only in-frame clones appear in the TCRdb table, and some are missing; sequencing was by immunoSEQ multiplex PCR. This sample has 500,000 to 700,000 clones, with around 96% found just once. Sequencing used naive CD8+ T cells sorted from blood. The receptors shown here come from a woman in her 30s in good health. Both conserved end residues are part of each CDR3.

TRBV2	TRBJ2-7	CATVRGARNTSPFYEQYF
TRBV5-1	TRBJ1-2	CASSDRLFANGYTF
TRBV7-6	TRBJ1-1	CASSLPEQRRSFF
TRBV19	TRBJ1-2	CASSIDMEDYGYTF
TRBV27	TRBJ1-2	CASSLSGSFHYGYTF
TRBV19	TRBJ2-7	CASSLGLFPVYEQYF
TRBV28	TRBJ1-2	CASTSDRVGGYTF
TRBV11-1	TRBJ2-7	CASSLSPPSHESYEQYF
TRBV28	TRBJ2-1	CASSLLGGLALAGGGEQFF
TRBV7-2	TRBJ2-7	CASRVQGFGEQYF
TRBV27	TRBJ1-1	CASTPVGSGETEAFF